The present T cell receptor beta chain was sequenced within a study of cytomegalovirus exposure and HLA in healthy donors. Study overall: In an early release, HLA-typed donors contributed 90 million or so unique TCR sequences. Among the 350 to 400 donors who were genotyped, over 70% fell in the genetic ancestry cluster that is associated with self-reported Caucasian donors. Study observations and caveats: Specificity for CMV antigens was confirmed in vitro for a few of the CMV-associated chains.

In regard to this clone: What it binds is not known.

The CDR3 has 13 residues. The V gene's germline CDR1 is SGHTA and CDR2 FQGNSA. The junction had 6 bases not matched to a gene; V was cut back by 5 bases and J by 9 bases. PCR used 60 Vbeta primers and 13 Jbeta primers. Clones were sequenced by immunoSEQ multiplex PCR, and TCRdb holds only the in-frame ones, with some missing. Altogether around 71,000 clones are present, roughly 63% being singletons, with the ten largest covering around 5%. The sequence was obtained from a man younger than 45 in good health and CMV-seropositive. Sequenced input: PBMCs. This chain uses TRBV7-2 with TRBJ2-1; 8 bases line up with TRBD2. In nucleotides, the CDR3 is TGTGCCAGCAGCCGACCGGCGGGGGGTGAGCAGTTCTTC. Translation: CASSRPAGGEQFF.